Below are 31 T cell receptor beta chains sequenced from a single sample in a study of T-cell memory formation after mild COVID-19. One entry per CDR3 protein, called by TCRdb with MiXCR from the 5' RACE reads. The sample lists over 150,000 distinct CDR3 sequences, roughly 23% seen once, with under 30% in the top ten. Specimen: PBMCs or a T cell subset sorted from them (not recorded which). All receptors derive from an adult woman who had mild COVID-19 (a few samples of this study predate the infection). Cell type and time point are not known.

Notes on this clonotype: The junction shows a germline mismatch at one end, possibly a read error. This chain connects TRBV12-3 or TRBV12-4 to TRBJ1-1, with D unclear. The CDR3 has 14 residues. CDR3 DNA: TGTGCCAGCAGTTTATGGAGTATAGGAACTGAAGCTTTATTT. This codes for CASSLWSIGTEALF.

This clonotype was detected a few times. V is TRBV27 and J is TRBJ1-1, with D possibly TRBD1 on 5 matching bases. Germline V CDR1 and CDR2: MNHEY, SMNVEV (reference sequence). The V and J ends lost 6 bases and 2 bases respectively, with 13 bases between them. The CDR3 loop spans 14 amino acids. The CDR3 region is CASSIFQGNTEAFF. The CDR3 DNA sequence: TGTGCCAGCAGCATCTTTCAGGGTAACACTGAAGCTTTCTTT.

This clonotype was detected only a few times. CDR3 DNA: TGTGCCAGCAGTTCAGGGGGGTTAACTGAAGCTTTCTTT. This sequence encodes CASSSGGLTEAFF. The J gene is TRBJ1-1, the V gene TRBV27, with 7 bases lining up with TRBD1. V lost 4 bases to trimming and J lost 5 bases; unmatched junction nucleotides: 4. Germline lookup yields CDR1 MNHEY and CDR2 SMNVEV (reference sequence). The CDR3 loop spans 13 amino acids.

This clonotype was found a few times. The rearrangement links TRBV7-9 to TRBJ2-5; D ambiguous. The CDR3 length is 14 residues. CDR1 SEHNR and CDR2 FQNEAQ come from the germline V gene (reference sequence). V was trimmed by 4 bases and J by 2 bases, leaving 11 bases between them. The CDR3 DNA reads TGTGCCAGCAGCTATCCCGACGGACAAGAGACCCAGTACTTC. Translation gives CASSYPDGQETQYF.

This clonotype came up a few times. The chain has TRBV5-7 and TRBJ1-2, with TRBD1 identical over 7 bases. TRBV5-7 falls under the ORF class, with uncertain function. The CDR3 has 15 residues. With V trimmed by 0 bases and J by 2 bases, 4 bases remained unmatched. The CDR3 loop is CASSLDRGQNYGYTF. CDR3 nucleotides: TGTGCCAGCAGCTTGGACAGGGGACAGAACTATGGCTACACCTTC.

The CDR3 DNA reads as TGCGCCAGCAGCCAAGGTCACAGGGGGCTTTGGAATGAGCAGTTCTTC. Translating it yields CASSQGHRGLWNEQFF. The V gene is TRBV4-1, the J gene TRBJ2-1, with TRBD1 matching over 9 bases. The CDR3 is 16 amino acids. The germline gives CDR1 MGHRA, CDR2 YSYEKL. V was pared by 1 base and J by 7 bases, with 8 bases of the junction left unmatched.

The sample holds many counts of this clonotype. The chain is built from TRBV7-8 and TRBJ2-7; 13 bases are shared with TRBD2. Germline CDR1 is SGHVS and CDR2 is FQNEAQ. The CDR3 is made up of 17 amino acids. Germline trimming cut 4 bases from V and 3 bases from J; bases unmatched to any gene: 9. The CDR3 loop is CASSSHGRTSGSYEQYF. CDR3 nucleotide sequence: TGTGCCAGCAGCTCGCATGGGAGGACTAGCGGGAGCTACGAGCAGTACTTC.

The chain has TRBV4-1 and TRBJ2-7; possibly TRBD1 or TRBD2 for D (5 bases each). Germline CDR1 MGHRA, CDR2 YSYEKL. The V and J ends lost 0 bases and 4 bases respectively, with 13 bases between them. This CDR3 region has 15 residues. CDR3 bases: TGCGCCAGCAGCCAAGATCTCTCGGGGCAGTACGAGCAGTACTTC. Its translation: CASSQDLSGQYEQYF.

The V gene is TRBV12-3 or TRBV12-4, the J gene TRBJ2-7, with 7 bases that match TRBD2. V gave up 8 bases and J gave up 4 bases; unmatched junction bases: 8. The CDR3 extends over 13 amino acids. The CDR3 coding sequence is TGTGCCAGCTCTCAAACCGGGGGGTACGAGCAGTACTTC. Protein: CASSQTGGYEQYF.

The V gene is TRBV3-1, the J gene TRBJ2-7; D gene unclear. The V gene lost 0 bases and the J gene lost 5 bases, with 8 bases spanning the gap. The CDR3 contains 13 residues. Germline assignment: CDR1 LGHDT and CDR2 YNNKEL (reference sequence). CDR3 DNA: TGTGCCAGCAGCCAAGATTTCGGCAACGAGCAGTACTTC. Protein product: CASSQDFGNEQYF.

The rearrangement joins TRBV5-5 to TRBJ2-5; D gene uncertain. The ends were cut back, 0 bases at V and 4 bases at J, with 7 bases in the middle. Per the germline V gene, CDR1 is SGHKS and CDR2 is YYEKEE (reference sequence). There are 13 residues in the CDR3. CDR3 sequence: CASSLGRTETQYF. DNA of the CDR3: TGTGCCAGCAGCTTGGGCAGAACAGAGACCCAGTACTTC.

Only a few counts were recorded for this clonotype. The V and J genes are TRBV3-1 and TRBJ2-1, with 10 positions matching TRBD2. This CDR3 has 16 residues. CDR1 is LGHDT and CDR2 is YNNKEL in the germline V gene (reference sequence). J lost 4 bases, V lost 3 bases, and 6 bases had no gene match. Here the CDR3 reads CASSHFSGGVYNEQFF. The CDR3 DNA follows: TGTGCCAGCAGCCACTTCAGCGGGGGGGTTTACAATGAGCAGTTCTTC.

CDR3 DNA: TGCGCCAGCAGCCAAGAAGGGGGGAGTGAGAATGAGCAGTTCTTC. Its protein product is CASSQEGGSENEQFF. The V gene is TRBV4-1, the J gene TRBJ2-1; D could derive from TRBD1 or TRBD2 (6 bases each). Deletions cut 0 bases from V and 7 bases from J, with 13 bases between. Germline V CDR1 and CDR2: MGHRA, YSYEKL. This CDR3 region has 15 residues.

This clonotype was detected only a few times. The rearrangement uses TRBV30 and TRBJ2-1, with 11 bases lining up with TRBD2. The ends lost 2 bases at V and 9 bases at J; junction bases unmatched: 9. The length of the CDR3 is 15 residues. Germline V gene lookup returns CDR1 GTSNPN and CDR2 SVGIG (reference sequence). The DNA for the CDR3 is TGTGCCTGGAGTACGGGACTAGCGGACCTGGGTGAGCAGTTCTTC. Translation: CAWSTGLADLGEQFF.

V gene TRBV13 combines with J gene TRBJ1-1, with D perhaps TRBD1 (5 bases). The germline V gene encodes CDR1 PRHDT and CDR2 FYEKMQ (reference sequence). The CDR3 consists of 16 residues. V lost 0 bases and J lost 2, with 13 bases in between. The CDR3 reads CASSLGSRGSNTEAFF. CDR3 sequence (DNA): TGTGCCAGCAGCTTAGGTTCTAGGGGATCTAACACTGAAGCTTTCTTT.

The chain recombines TRBV12-3 or TRBV12-4 with TRBJ2-7; no clear D gene. The V and J ends lost 5 bases and 5 bases respectively, with 13 bases between them. The CDR3 spans 13 residues. DNA for the CDR3: TGTGCCAGCAGTAAAGCCAATTTCGACGAGCAGTACTTC. Translating gives CASSKANFDEQYF.

This clonotype was counted a few times. This rearrangement joins TRBV27 to TRBJ2-5; 8 bases agree with TRBD1. The junction had 0 bases not matched to a gene; V was cut back by 3 bases and J by 3 bases. CDR3 size: 13 residues. Germline V gene lookup returns CDR1 MNHEY and CDR2 SMNVEV (reference sequence). The CDR3 region has the DNA TGTGCCAGCAGTTTGACAGGGGAAGAGACCCAGTACTTC. It translates to CASSLTGEETQYF.

This clonotype has just a few counts. This chain uses TRBV3-1 with TRBJ2-7; 9 bases are shared with TRBD1. The CDR3 length is 15 residues. V dropped 4 bases and J dropped 2; count of bases not matched to a gene: 6. Germline V gives CDR1 LGHDT, CDR2 YNNKEL (reference sequence). The CDR3 DNA reads TGTGCCAGCAGCCCGCCACGGGACAGGGCCTACGAGCAGTACTTC. It specifies CASSPPRDRAYEQYF.

This clonotype was observed at least ten times. The chain couples TRBV7-8 to TRBJ2-7; 7 bases are shared with TRBD1. CDR1 and CDR2 (germline): SGHVS, FQNEAQ. This CDR3 is built from 13 residues. V gave up 5 bases and J gave up 12 bases; unmatched junction bases: 13. The CDR3 loop is CASSPRDSPSAYF. CDR3 in DNA: TGTGCCAGCAGCCCAAGGGACAGTCCCTCGGCGTACTTC.

The chain carries TRBV2 and TRBJ2-7, with a tentative D call TRBD1 (6 bases). The CDR3 is 14 amino acids. Germline loops: CDR1 SNHLY, CDR2 FYNNEI. Trimming took 6 bases from V and 2 from J, leaving 14 bases between them. CDR3 loop: CASSRTGTPYEQYF. The CDR3 DNA is TGTGCCAGCAGCCGAACCGGGACACCCTACGAGCAGTACTTC.

This clonotype was seen more than once but under ten times. V gene TRBV5-6 combines with J gene TRBJ2-3; D unclear. CDR3 length: 14 residues. In germline, CDR1 is SGHDT, CDR2 YYEEEE. Trimming left V 0 bases short and J 4 bases short, with 9 bases between. The CDR3 nucleotides read TGTGCCAGCAGCTTGGCCCCCCGGGCAGATACGCAGTATTTT. It translates to CASSLAPRADTQYF.

V is TRBV9 and J is TRBJ1-2, with D possibly being TRBD1 (5 bases). Trimming cost V 0 bases and J 4 bases, with 10 bases left between them. Germline V gene sequence: CDR1 SGDLS, CDR2 YYNGEE. This CDR3 comprises 14 residues. The DNA of the CDR3 is TGTGCCAGCAGCGTAGCTGGGGGGACCTATGGCTACACCTTC. Translated, it gives CASSVAGGTYGYTF.

This clonotype was picked up a small number of times. This chain uses TRBV24-1 with TRBJ2-3; tentative D call: TRBD2 (6 bases). Germline CDR1 reads KGHDR; CDR2 reads SFDVKD. The CDR3 is 13 residues long. Trimming removed 9 bases from V and 1 base from J, with 10 bases in between. CDR3 sequence: CATRRRGTDTQYF. The CDR3 nucleotides are TGTGCCACCCGGAGGAGGGGCACAGATACGCAGTATTTT.

This clonotype has just a few counts. The gene calls are TRBV7-9 and TRBJ2-2; 7 nucleotides align to TRBD1. The CDR3 loop spans 13 amino acids. The V gene end was trimmed by 5 bases and the J gene end by 4 bases; junction bases not matched to a gene: 1. CDR1 is SEHNR, CDR2 FQNEAQ, per germline (reference sequence). The CDR3 DNA sequence: TGTGCCAGCAGCGCAGGGGGCACCGGGGAGCTGTTTTTT. Its translation is CASSAGGTGELFF.

The chain couples TRBV7-6 to TRBJ1-5, with D uncertain. From germline, CDR1 is SGHVS and CDR2 FNYEAQ. This CDR3 region has 15 residues. V was trimmed by 1 base and J by 7 bases, leaving 14 bases between them. CDR3 sequence: CASSLGVGEGQPQHF. The CDR3 coding sequence is TGTGCCAGCAGCTTAGGAGTGGGCGAGGGCCAGCCCCAGCATTTT.

The chain has TRBV2 and TRBJ1-5, with a weak D call TRBD1 (6 bases). Germline lookup yields CDR1 SNHLY and CDR2 FYNNEI. This CDR3 is built from 13 residues. V shed 9 bases and J shed 0 bases, with 9 bases lying between them. CDR3 coding DNA: TGTGCCAGTGGGGGCGATAGCAATCAGCCCCAGCATTTT. This codes for CASGGDSNQPQHF.

The V call is TRBV24-1, the J call TRBJ2-1; TRBD1 matches at 7 bases. Germline loops: CDR1 KGHDR, CDR2 SFDVKD. Unmatched junction bases numbered 21, after V lost 4 bases and J lost 7 bases. This CDR3 is built from 19 residues. CDR3 loop: CATSDGEGIPGQRRNEQFF. The CDR3 bases are TGTGCCACCAGTGACGGTGAGGGGATTCCGGGACAGCGAAGGAATGAGCAGTTCTTC.

The chain combines TRBV25-1 with TRBJ2-7, with 9 bases identical to TRBD1. V was clipped by 5 bases and J by 5 bases; unmatched bases: 10. The CDR3 is 15 amino acids. Germline CDR1 MGHDK, CDR2 SYGVNS. CDR3 loop: CASSLGTGLIHEQYF. The CDR3 region has the DNA TGTGCCAGCAGTCTTGGGACAGGGTTAATCCACGAGCAGTACTTC.

This clonotype was seen more than once but under ten times. The chain couples TRBV4-3 to TRBJ2-1, with D possibly matching TRBD2 (6 bases). The CDR3 is 20 amino acids. From germline, CDR1 is LGHNA and CDR2 YSLEER. V was trimmed by 0 bases and J by 5 bases, leaving 26 bases between them. CDR3 sequence: CASSQETFGLAGPSNNEQFF. The DNA of the CDR3 is TGCGCCAGCAGCCAAGAAACGTTCGGTTTGGCGGGGCCGTCGAACAATGAGCAGTTCTTC.

The chain combines TRBV6-2 or TRBV6-3 with TRBJ2-1, with D perhaps assigned TRBD1 or TRBD2 (6 bases each). In germline, CDR1 is MNHEY, CDR2 SVGEGT. The CDR3 runs 13 residues. Trimming cost V 5 bases and J 15 bases, with 20 bases left between them. The CDR3 sequence is CASSRGRGMEMFF. CDR3 DNA: TGTGCCAGCAGTCGGGGGCGCGGGATGGAAATGTTCTTC.

There are a few counts of this clonotype. The genes are TRBV7-8 and TRBJ2-1; unclear D gene. This CDR3 contains 18 residues. V shed 2 bases and J shed 0 bases, with 17 bases lying between them. Germline CDR1 reads SGHVS; CDR2 reads FQNEAQ. The CDR3: CASSLTSGGASSYNEQFF. Written as DNA, the CDR3 is TGTGCCAGCAGCTTAACCTCAGGTGGCGCCAGCTCCTACAATGAGCAGTTCTTC. Combining the CDR3 with reference TRBV7-8 and TRBJ2-1 gives the whole variable domain GAGVSQSPRYKVAKRGQDVALRCDPISGHVSLFWYQQALGQGPEFLTYFQNEAQLDKSGLPSDRFFAERPEGSVSTLKIQRTQQEDSAVYLCASSLTSGGASSYNEQFFGPGTRLTVL.